Sequencing of this TCR beta chain was carried out in a study of T cell responses to AZD1222 COVID-19 vaccine (dated by TCRdb to the early 2020s). Background for the entire study: A total of 233 trial participants underwent TCR sequencing, of whom under 220 had received two doses of AZD1222 and approximately 25 had received two doses of the MenACWY control vaccine. Enrollment into the trials was organized by age into subgroups of 18-55, 56-69 and 70-plus years, and those subgroups contained about 160, 30 and 59 TCR-sequenced participants, respectively. Study-level results and caveats: Most participants were white British and females outnumbered males, and the authors suggested that clonal diversity may have been underestimated. Because no day 14 peak-response samples were available, repertoires were characterized only after the peak T cell response. The 56-69-year group was small, and its depth increase did not reach significance, likely because of low power. Conclusions about previously exposed vaccinees are limited because only 6 or 7 AZD1222 recipients were SARS-CoV-2 seropositive at baseline. Spike-specific TCR breadth and depth rose significantly after two AZD1222 doses compared with day 0 and with MenACWY recipients. The whole spike protein was spanned by vaccine-associated CD4 TCRs, and dominant responses were seen in regions 160-218 and 743-854. Nearly half of unique spike-specific TCRs reportedly recognized epitopes outside regions mutated in the B.1.351 and B.1.1.7 variants.

The CDR3 regions of human TCRbeta chains were subjected to immunosequencing. The published analysis was carried out like this. TCRs in the repertoires were matched against a reference library of SARS-CoV-2-specific TCRs that had been generated with the MIRA antigen-specificity platform. Breadth was defined as the fraction of unique TCRs that were SARS-CoV-2-associated. Depth was defined as the fraction of total T cells that were SARS-CoV-2-associated. Using the MIRA data, every spike-specific TCR was mapped to the spike region that the TCR reacted to and assigned to either a CD4 or a CD8 class. Log10-transformed breadth and depth values were compared by one-way ANOVA with Sidak's multiple comparisons tests. Entries here come from immuneACCESS through TCRdb and include only in-frame sequences with V and J called. Some clones fail to appear in such tables; in the studies checked, an unresolved V gene covers under half of the shortfall, and the cause of the remainder is unknown. Clone size and the V and J calls come from that table; the DNA yielded D and trimming. Within this sample are about 180,000 clones, with 88% of them counted one time only. About 9.9% of the sample is in the top ten clones.

The time point label for this specimen denotes: about 28 days (+/-7) after the second vaccine dose. AZD1222 recipients whose second dose came at about 4 weeks and those whose second dose came at about 12 weeks were combined into one group, since spike-specific TCR depth and breadth did not differ between the two schedules. The vaccinee samples were drawn from two UK trials, COV001 and COV002, one of which was a single-blind randomized controlled phase 2/3 trial testing AZD1222 (ChAdOx1 nCoV-19) in healthy adults. For TCRbeta chain sequencing, PBMC samples were collected from trial participants at day 0 and at day 28 after the second dose. The CDR3 holds 14 amino acids from the cysteine to the phenylalanine. Just the 42-base CDR3 DNA is kept, in frame starting at base 1. At the junction V is shortened by 0 bases and J by 4 bases, with 5 bases in between. Based on the germline V gene, the CDR1 and CDR2 sequences are SGHRS and YFSETQ.

With respect to this clone: Its antigen target is currently unknown. Base quality data are lacking; no much larger clone is found one base away.

This TCR was sampled from an adult who received the AZD1222 COVID-19 vaccine. The sample was peripheral blood, taken 28 days after the second AZD1222 dose. The sequence is built from TRBV5-1 and TRBJ1-6, with no reliable assignment of the D segment. The CDR3 reads as follows: CASSLDTYNSPLHF. The DNA is as follows: TGCGCCAGCAGCTTGGATACTTATAATTCACCCCTCCACTTT.